The rows below give T cell receptor beta chains drawn from one sample of a study of blood T cell repertoires in COVID-19. Profiled with immunoSEQ multiplex PCR; TCRdb holds only in-frame clones, not every one. This sample yields approximately 290,000 clones, of which around 90% are seen a single time; about 2% belongs to the top ten. The sequenced sample was peripheral blood. These receptors were collected from a man aged 18 to 30 with active or convalescent COVID-19. CDR3s include the opening cysteine and the closing phenylalanine or tryptophan. The order of the fields is D gene, V gene, J gene, clone size, CDR3 protein, CDR3 DNA. A D gene is named only where the DNA matches it firmly. Size values are once, few and many counts, or a class for expanded clones, and some rows have none.

D: TRBD2; V: TRBV10-3; J: TRBJ2-3; size: NA; CDR3: CAISESVASGASTDTQYF; DNA: TGTGCCATCAGTGAGTCTGTGGCTAGCGGGGCGAGCACAGATACGCAGTATTTT
D: TRBD1; V: TRBV5-8; J: TRBJ2-1; size: NA; CDR3: CASRGRGNEQFF; DNA: TGTGCCAGCAGGGGCAGGGGGAATGAGCAGTTCTTC
D: TRBD2; V: TRBV10-3; J: TRBJ2-7; size: NA; CDR3: CAISESRLAEQYF; DNA: TGTGCCATCAGTGAGTCGCGGCTAGCGGAACAGTACTTC
D: NA; V: TRBV2; J: TRBJ2-4; size: NA; CDR3: CASTLRWKNIQYF; DNA: TGTGCCAGCACGCTGAGATGGAAAAACATTCAGTACTTC
D: TRBD1; V: TRBV25-1; J: TRBJ1-2; size: NA; CDR3: CASRGPGTVHGYTF; DNA: TGTGCCAGCAGAGGACCCGGGACAGTCCATGGCTACACCTTC
D: NA; V: TRBV2; J: TRBJ2-5; size: NA; CDR3: CASSGPSGQETQYF; DNA: TGTGCCAGCAGTGGCCCTAGTGGGCAAGAGACCCAGTACTTC
D: NA; V: TRBV7-9; J: TRBJ2-5; size: NA; CDR3: CASRLGGKETQYF; DNA: TGTGCCAGCAGACTAGGCGGCAAAGAGACCCAGTACTTC
D: TRBD1; V: TRBV6-5; J: TRBJ1-1; size: NA; CDR3: CASRSDRGGTEAFF; DNA: TGTGCCAGCAGGTCTGACAGGGGTGGTACTGAAGCTTTCTTT
D: NA; V: TRBV7-2; J: TRBJ2-5; size: NA; CDR3: CASGGGYQETQYF; DNA: TGTGCCAGCGGTGGAGGGTACCAAGAGACCCAGTACTTC
D: NA; V: TRBV6-6; J: TRBJ1-1; size: NA; CDR3: CASSPLTAAFF; DNA: TGTGCCAGCAGTCCCCTGACTGCGGCTTTCTTT
D: NA; V: TRBV27; J: TRBJ1-3; size: NA; CDR3: CASSLRGGSSGNTIYF; DNA: TGTGCCAGCAGTTTACGGGGTGGGAGCTCTGGAAACACCATATATTTT
D: TRBD1; V: TRBV5-8; J: TRBJ2-1; size: once; CDR3: CASSSPGQGYNEQFF; DNA: TGTGCCAGCAGTTCACCGGGACAGGGGTACAATGAGCAGTTCTTC
D: NA; V: TRBV4-2; J: TRBJ1-5; size: NA; CDR3: CASSQDARVGNQPQHF; DNA: TGTGCCAGCAGCCAAGATGCCAGGGTCGGCAATCAGCCCCAGCATTTT
D: TRBD2; V: TRBV5-1; J: TRBJ2-2; size: NA; CDR3: CASSTFLPSGGYTGELFF; DNA: TGCGCCAGCAGCACCTTCCTCCCTAGCGGGGGGTACACCGGGGAGCTGTTTTTT
D: NA; V: TRBV28; J: TRBJ1-5; size: NA; CDR3: CASSFYTGGQPQHF; DNA: TGTGCCAGCAGTTTTTACACCGGCGGGCAGCCCCAGCATTTT
D: TRBD2; V: TRBV3-1/TRBV3-2; J: TRBJ2-5; size: NA; CDR3: CASSQGRLAGHGETQYF; DNA: TGTGCCAGCAGCCAAGGTAGACTAGCGGGTCACGGGGAGACCCAGTACTTC
D: NA; V: TRBV5-1; J: TRBJ2-3; size: NA; CDR3: CASSGGLDLSTDTQYF; DNA: TGCGCCAGCAGCGGCGGACTTGACCTTTCCACAGATACGCAGTATTTT
D: NA; V: TRBV10-2; J: TRBJ2-3; size: NA; CDR3: CASSEERVQDTQYF; DNA: TGCGCCAGCAGTGAAGAGAGGGTGCAAGATACGCAGTATTTT
D: TRBD1; V: TRBV29-1; J: TRBJ1-2; size: once; CDR3: CSVLDRDYTF; DNA: TGCAGCGTTCTTGACAGGGACTACACCTTC
D: TRBD2; V: TRBV7-2; J: TRBJ2-3; size: NA; CDR3: CASSSPSGSTDTQYF; DNA: TGTGCCAGCAGCTCGCCTAGCGGGAGCACAGATACGCAGTATTTT
D: NA; V: TRBV11-2; J: TRBJ2-2; size: once; CDR3: CASSFRGLNTGELFF; DNA: TGTGCCAGCAGCTTTCGCGGGTTGAACACCGGGGAGCTGTTTTTT
D: TRBD1; V: TRBV19; J: TRBJ1-6; size: NA; CDR3: CASSARPGTGGNSPLHF; DNA: TGTGCCAGTAGTGCCCGTCCCGGGACAGGCGGTAATTCACCCCTCCACTTT
D: NA; V: TRBV28; J: TRBJ1-2; size: NA; CDR3: CASGTTNYGYTF; DNA: TGTGCCAGCGGTACAACTAACTATGGCTACACCTTC
D: NA; V: TRBV4-3; J: TRBJ1-2; size: NA; CDR3: CASSQDFRGPWSYGYTF; DNA: TGCGCCAGCAGCCAAGATTTCAGAGGTCCCTGGAGCTATGGCTACACCTTC
D: NA; V: TRBV12-3/TRBV12-4; J: TRBJ2-2; size: once; CDR3: CASRLTVGELFF; DNA: TGTGCCAGCAGACTTACAGTCGGGGAGCTGTTTTTT
D: TRBD1; V: TRBV19; J: TRBJ1-4; size: NA; CDR3: CASSILPGQGHEKLFF; DNA: TGTGCCAGTAGTATCCTGCCTGGACAGGGGCATGAAAAACTGTTTTTT
D: TRBD2; V: TRBV19; J: TRBJ2-7; size: once; CDR3: CASSKLAGGFYEQYF; DNA: TGTGCCAGTAGTAAACTAGCGGGGGGCTTCTACGAGCAGTACTTC
D: NA; V: TRBV28; J: TRBJ2-1; size: NA; CDR3: CASSLMSGRVHEQFF; DNA: TGTGCCAGCAGTTTAATGTCTGGTCGGGTACATGAGCAGTTCTTC
D: TRBD2; V: TRBV7-3; J: TRBJ2-5; size: NA; CDR3: CASSPGTSGRETQYF; DNA: TGTGCCAGCAGCCCCGGGACTAGCGGGAGAGAGACCCAGTACTTC
D: TRBD2; V: TRBV7-2; J: TRBJ2-1; size: NA; CDR3: CASSFSSGGYNEQFF; DNA: TGTGCCAGCAGCTTTTCTAGCGGGGGGTACAATGAGCAGTTCTTC